A single sample gave rise to the 21 T cell receptor beta chains below, sequenced in a study of shared clonotypes between healthy human individuals. Profiled with immunoSEQ multiplex PCR; TCRdb holds only in-frame clones, not every one. The table records under 1,100,000 clones, roughly 80% of them present only once. The sequenced material came from memory CD4+ T cells sorted from blood. Subset described: CD45RA-negative fraction. The receptors shown here come from a man aged 18 to 30 in good health.

This clone was observed a few times. Other nucleotide sequences from this sample produce the same CDR3. The chain combines TRBV5-1 with TRBJ2-3; no reliable D call. This CDR3 has 11 amino acids. V lost 2 bases and J 4 bases, leaving 2 bases between the germline ends. Per germline, CDR1 SGHRS and CDR2 YFSETQ. The CDR3 DNA sequence: TGCGCCAGCAGCTTATCAGATACGCAGTATTTT. It is translated as CASSLSDTQYF.

V is TRBV6-1 and J is TRBJ1-4; no reliable D call. Germline V CDR1 and CDR2: MNHNS, SASEGT. The CDR3 spans 13 residues. V was trimmed by 11 bases and J by 7 bases, leaving 17 bases between them. The CDR3 spells CASKASISEKLFF. CDR3 nucleotides: TGTGCCTCAAAGGCCTCAATAAGTGAAAAACTGTTTTTT.

In regard to this clone: Additional DNA sequences in this sample encode the identical CDR3. This chain connects TRBV7-3 to TRBJ1-2, with D perhaps TRBD1 (6 bases). The CDR3 sequence is 13 residues long. From germline, CDR1 is SGHTA and CDR2 FQGTGA. V was trimmed by 5 bases and J by 2 bases, leaving 9 bases between them. CDR3 nucleotides: TGTGCCAGCAGCCCCGACAGGAACTATGGCTACACCTTC. Amino acids: CASSPDRNYGYTF. Filled out from reference TRBV7-3 and TRBJ1-2, the complete variable domain reads GAGVSQTPSNKVTEKGKYVELRCDPISGHTALYWYRQSLGQGPEFLIYFQGTGAADDSGLPNDRFFAVRPEGSVSTLKIQRTERGDSAVYLCASSPDRNYGYTFGSGTRLTVV.

A note on this clone: An end of the junction differs from the germline gene, which may be a read error. The CDR3 coding sequence is TGCAGTGTTAGACCCAACAATGAGCAGTTCTTC. It specifies CSVRPNNEQFF. The V and J genes are TRBV20-1 and TRBJ2-1; D gene uncertain. The CDR3 sequence is 11 residues long. The germline CDR1 and CDR2 sequences are DFQATT and SNEGSKA (reference sequence).

In the case of this clone: Other DNA sequences from this sample encode an identical CDR3 as well. The chain employs TRBV5-1 and TRBJ2-7; 7 nucleotides agree with TRBD2. J gave up 1 base and V 3 bases, and 1 base lay outside the gene matches. There are 13 residues in the CDR3. The V gene's germline CDR1 is SGHRS and CDR2 YFSETQ. CDR3 amino acids: CASSSAGSYEQYF. The CDR3 DNA sequence: TGCGCCAGCAGCTCAGCGGGGTCCTACGAGCAGTACTTC.

This clone was seen ten or more times. Other DNA sequences in the same sample also yield this CDR3. The rearrangement joins TRBV5-8 to TRBJ2-2; TRBD2 matches at 9 bases. V was pared by 2 bases and J by 4 bases, with 6 bases of the junction left unmatched. CDR3 length: 16 amino acids. The germline V gene encodes CDR1 SGHTS and CDR2 YDEGEE. The DNA for the CDR3 is TGTGCCAGCAGCTTCGTGAGCGGGGGGATCACCGGGGAGCTGTTTTTT. Translation gives CASSFVSGGITGELFF.

This clone was picked up a small number of times. The chain carries TRBV5-1 and TRBJ2-1; 15 positions match TRBD2. Unmatched junction bases numbered 9, after V lost 4 bases and J lost 7 bases. The CDR3 runs 17 residues. The V gene's germline CDR1 is SGHRS and CDR2 YFSETQ. The DNA of the CDR3 is TGCGCCAGCAGCCTAAACGCCGGGACTAGCGGGAGGAATGAGCAGTTCTTC. As protein: CASSLNAGTSGRNEQFF.

This clone was seen only once. The chain employs TRBV15 and TRBJ2-3, with 9 bases lining up with TRBD2. CDR1 and CDR2 from the germline V gene are LNHNV and YYDKDF (reference sequence). The CDR3 runs 19 residues. V was pared by 0 bases and J by 6 bases, with 16 bases of the junction left unmatched. CDR3: CATSRERQKAGGFWDTQYF. The DNA of the CDR3 is TGTGCCACCAGCAGAGAAAGACAGAAGGCGGGGGGGTTCTGGGATACGCAGTATTTT.

The rearrangement uses TRBV2 and TRBJ2-4; the D call may be TRBD1 or TRBD2 (6 bases each). The CDR3 extends over 16 amino acids. Germline V gene lookup returns CDR1 SNHLY and CDR2 FYNNEI. V was pared by 7 bases and J by 0 bases, with 16 bases between. The CDR3 bases are TGTGCCAGCAAGGAGGGGGAGTTCCAAGCCAAAAACATTCAGTACTTC. Amino acids: CASKEGEFQAKNIQYF.

The chain employs TRBV6-6 and TRBJ2-7, with D perhaps TRBD1 or TRBD2 (5 bases each). This CDR3 is built from 12 residues. The germline gives CDR1 MNHNY, CDR2 SVGAGI (reference sequence). V dropped 6 bases and J dropped 4 bases, with 10 bases sitting between them. The DNA of the CDR3 is TGTGCCAGCAGACCGGGACCTTACGAGCAGTACTTC. This encodes CASRPGPYEQYF.

This sequence joins TRBV7-3 and TRBJ2-3; D gene uncertain. The CDR3 is 13 amino acids. Trimming left V 1 base short and J 6 bases short, with 8 bases between. The germline gives CDR1 SGHTA, CDR2 FQGTGA. The CDR3 sequence is CASSLIVADTQYF. CDR3 coding DNA: TGTGCCAGCAGCTTAATAGTTGCGGATACGCAGTATTTT.

This chain links TRBV5-1 with TRBJ2-7; D is possibly TRBD1 or TRBD2 (6 bases each). V was pared by 3 bases and J by 6 bases, with 16 bases between. Germline CDR1 and CDR2: SGHRS and YFSETQ. CDR3 length: 14 amino acids. In DNA, the CDR3 is TGCGCCAGCAGCTCCCTGGAGGGGACAACCGAGCAGTACTTC. It codes for CASSSLEGTTEQYF.

This chain joins TRBV6-5 and TRBJ2-3; unclear D gene. V lost 6 bases, J lost 1 base, and 5 bases lay in between. Germline CDR1 reads MNHEY; CDR2 reads SVGAGI. The CDR3 consists of 12 residues. DNA of the CDR3: TGTGCCAGCAGGGCCGGCACAGATACGCAGTATTTT. Translating gives CASRAGTDTQYF.

The V and J genes are TRBV7-2 and TRBJ2-1, with TRBD2 identical over 7 bases. Germline V gene lookup returns CDR1 SGHTA and CDR2 FQGNSA. The CDR3 totals 16 residues. V trimming: 1 base; J trimming: 2 bases; junction bases outside the gene matches: 5. The CDR3 DNA follows: TGTGCCAGCAGCTTAGTTGCGGGAGTCGCCTACAATGAGCAGTTCTTC. Translation gives CASSLVAGVAYNEQFF.

The rearrangement uses TRBV19 and TRBJ2-3, with D perhaps TRBD1 (5 bases). The CDR3 consists of 15 residues. V was clipped by 1 base and J by 0 bases, with 8 bases between them. Germline CDR1 LNHDA, CDR2 SQIVND (reference sequence). The CDR3 sequence: CASSIGTLSTDTQYF. The DNA of the CDR3 is TGTGCCAGTAGTATAGGGACACTCAGCACAGATACGCAGTATTTT.

Only a few counts were recorded for this clone. The chain is built from TRBV7-3 and TRBJ1-1; TRBD1 might be the D (5 bases). Trimming stripped 5 bases from V and 7 bases from J, with 17 bases between. From germline, CDR1 is SGHTA and CDR2 FQGTGA. The CDR3 consists of 14 residues. This CDR3 reads CASSRGEKTNEAFF. CDR3 DNA sequence: TGTGCCAGCAGCCGAGGGGAAAAGACCAATGAAGCTTTCTTT.

This chain links TRBV7-3 with TRBJ1-6, with D perhaps TRBD1 (6 bases). V lost 3 bases and J 10 bases, leaving 10 bases between the germline ends. The CDR3 spans 13 residues. CDR1 and CDR2 from the germline V gene are SGHTA and FQGTGA. The CDR3 spells CASSFRGESPLHF. CDR3 sequence (DNA): TGTGCCAGCAGCTTCAGGGGCGAGTCACCCCTCCACTTT.

Turning to this clone: This CDR3 is also generated by other DNA sequences in the sample. The genes are TRBV30 and TRBJ2-6; D is unresolved. This CDR3 comprises 12 residues. The V gene lost 3 bases and the J gene lost 3 bases, with 3 bases spanning the gap. Germline V lookup: CDR1 GTSNPN, CDR2 SVGIG (reference sequence). The CDR3 coding sequence is TGTGCCTGGAGGAGTGGGGCCAACGTCCTGACTTTC. It encodes CAWRSGANVLTF.

V usage is TRBV7-2 and J usage is TRBJ2-1; weak D call: TRBD2 (5 bases). This CDR3 comprises 16 residues. V gave up 0 bases and J gave up 0 bases, with 9 bases separating them. The germline CDR1 and CDR2 sequences are SGHTA and FQGNSA. DNA for the CDR3: TGTGCCAGCAGCTTAGCATCCGCGGGCTCCTACAATGAGCAGTTCTTC. The encoded protein is CASSLASAGSYNEQFF.

CDR3 residues: CASSPRTGELFF. CDR3 sequence (DNA): TGTGCCAGTAGTCCCCGGACCGGGGAGCTGTTTTTT. The chain employs TRBV19 and TRBJ2-2, with unresolved D. V lost 5 bases and J lost 5, with 6 bases in between. This CDR3 has 12 residues. Per the germline V gene, CDR1 is LNHDA and CDR2 is SQIVND (reference sequence). Drawing the rest from reference TRBV19 and TRBJ2-2, the complete variable domain is DGGITQSPKYLFRKEGQNVTLSCEQNLNHDAMYWYRQDPGQGLRLIYYSQIVNDFQKGDIAEGYSVSREKKESFPLTVTSAQKNPTAFYLCASSPRTGELFFGEGSRLTVL.

V and J are TRBV7-2 and TRBJ2-1; D tentatively fits TRBD1 or TRBD2 (6 bases each). Germline V gene data show CDR1 as SGHTA and CDR2 as FQGNSA. The germline V and J ends were trimmed by 5 bases and 6 bases, with 11 bases remaining between them. This CDR3 is built from 13 residues. The CDR3 DNA is TGTGCCAGCAGCCTAAAGGGGGGCAATGAGCAGTTCTTC. Encoded protein: CASSLKGGNEQFF.